This entry lists 16 T cell receptor beta chains sequenced from one sample in a study of T cells after yellow fever vaccination. From the 5' RACE reads, TCRdb called clonotypes with MiXCR, one entry per CDR3 protein. Of 500,000 to 650,000 distinct CDR3 sequences listed, less than 20% are singletons. The starting material was PBMCs, obtained around 5 days after the first yellow fever vaccination. These receptors were taken from a man younger than 35 who received the YFV17D yellow fever vaccine.

This clonotype was counted at least ten times. The chain recombines TRBV5-1 with TRBJ2-2; either TRBD1 or TRBD2 may supply D (6 bases each). Germline V CDR1 and CDR2: SGHRS, YFSETQ. The CDR3 is 17 amino acids. The ends were cut back, 4 bases at V and 5 bases at J, with 21 bases in the middle. The CDR3 loop is CASSPLSGGPETGELFF. The CDR3 nucleotides read TGCGCCAGCAGCCCGCTGAGTGGGGGGCCTGAGACCGGGGAGCTGTTTTTT.

This rearrangement joins TRBV7-3 to TRBJ1-1, with a possible D match to TRBD1 (5 bases). This CDR3 contains 14 residues. Germline V gene data show CDR1 as SGHTA and CDR2 as FQGTGA. Trimming stripped 3 bases from V and 4 bases from J, with 12 bases between. CDR3 amino acids: CASSLRGYGTEAFF. The DNA for the CDR3 is TGTGCCAGCAGCTTGCGGGGGTATGGCACTGAAGCTTTCTTT.

J is TRBJ1-5 and V is TRBV19; D gene uncertain. CDR3 length equals 13 residues. Trimming removed 4 bases at V and 5 bases at J, with 9 bases between. CDR1 is LNHDA and CDR2 is SQIVND in the germline V gene (reference sequence). The DNA for the CDR3 is TGTGCCAGTAGTACGTATGGTCATCAGCCCCAGCATTTT. As protein: CASSTYGHQPQHF.

This clonotype was recorded a few times. The genes are TRBV21-1 and TRBJ1-1; TRBD1, the table's D call, lacks a check against the DNA. TRBV21-1 is deemed a pseudogene. The CDR3 is 15 amino acids. The CDR3 reads CASSKGDEGDDEAFF. CDR3 nucleotide sequence: TGTGCCAGCAGCAAAGGGGACGAGGGAGATGATGAAGCTTTCTTT.

The rearrangement joins TRBV24-1 to TRBJ1-2; D is uncertain. CDR1 is KGHDR, CDR2 SFDVKD, per germline. V dropped 1 base and J dropped 1 base, with 6 bases sitting between them. The CDR3 sequence is 14 residues long. The CDR3, as DNA: TGTGCCACCAGTGATTTTCAGATTAACTATGGCTACACCTTC. It codes for CATSDFQINYGYTF.

The genes are TRBV5-6 and TRBJ1-1; 8 positions match TRBD1. The CDR3 totals 15 residues. CDR1 and CDR2 (germline): SGHDT, YYEEEE. The junction had 8 bases not matched to a gene; V was cut back by 3 bases and J by 4 bases. CDR3 in DNA: TGTGCCAGCAGCTCCCCCGGGACAGGAGGCACTGAAGCTTTCTTT. As protein: CASSSPGTGGTEAFF.

The table lists this clonotype with a few counts. V gene TRBV4-3 combines with J gene TRBJ2-3; maybe TRBD2 (6 bases). In germline, CDR1 is LGHNA, CDR2 YSLEER. V lost 0 bases and J lost 6, with 13 bases in between. The CDR3 spans 15 residues. Here the CDR3 reads CASSQDWPGGDTQYF. The CDR3 region has the DNA TGCGCCAGCAGCCAAGATTGGCCTGGGGGGGATACGCAGTATTTT.

In this sample, this clonotype turned up a few times. This chain joins TRBV2 and TRBJ2-3, with 7 bases aligning to TRBD1. The CDR3 sequence is 17 residues long. Germline CDR1 and CDR2: SNHLY and FYNNEI. Germline trimming cut 6 bases from V and 0 bases from J; bases unmatched to any gene: 12. The CDR3 DNA is TGTGCCAGCAGCGGACAGGAGTATACCACTAGCACAGATACGCAGTATTTT. Encoded protein: CASSGQEYTTSTDTQYF.

This clonotype has a count of ten or more. The chain couples TRBV12-3 or TRBV12-4 to TRBJ2-1; weak D call: TRBD1 (6 bases). The CDR3 has 14 amino acids. V was shortened by 6 bases and J by 4 bases, with 13 bases between the two germline ends. The DNA for the CDR3 is TGTGCCAGCAGACCGACAGGAGTTTACAATGAGCAGTTCTTC. Its translation is CASRPTGVYNEQFF.

The chain has TRBV9 and TRBJ2-3, with D uncertain. The CDR3 extends over 15 amino acids. Germline V lookup: CDR1 SGDLS, CDR2 YYNGEE. Trimming cost V 5 bases and J 2 bases, with 15 bases left between them. The CDR3 protein is CASSNTQVYTDTQYF. CDR3 DNA: TGTGCCAGCAGTAACACGCAAGTATACACAGATACGCAGTATTTT. Complete variable domain (other parts from reference TRBV9 and TRBJ2-3): DSGVTQTPKHLITATGQRVTLRCSPRSGDLSVYWYQQSLDQGLQFLIQYYNGEERAKGNILERFSAQQFPDLHSELNLSSLELGDSALYFCASSNTQVYTDTQYFGPGTRLTVL.

The chain couples TRBV5-1 to TRBJ1-1, with D unresolved. The V gene's germline CDR1 is SGHRS and CDR2 YFSETQ. CDR3 length: 14 amino acids. Trimming took off 4 bases at V and 0 bases at J, with 10 bases between the two ends. CDR3 residues: CASSAPGLNTEAFF. The CDR3 DNA is TGCGCCAGCAGCGCCCCCGGCCTGAACACTGAAGCTTTCTTT.

This clonotype was seen a handful of times. The rearrangement links TRBV5-1 to TRBJ2-2, with unresolved D. Trimming pared 2 bases from V and 0 bases from J, leaving 11 bases between. Germline values: CDR1 SGHRS, CDR2 YFSETQ. This CDR3 comprises 16 residues. The CDR3 here is CASSFSTAPNTGELFF. The CDR3 nucleotides read TGCGCCAGCAGCTTCTCAACAGCTCCGAACACCGGGGAGCTGTTTTTT.

V gene TRBV2 combines with J gene TRBJ2-7; 8 nucleotides line up with TRBD1. From germline, CDR1 is SNHLY and CDR2 FYNNEI. The trim removed 3 bases at V and 6 bases at J, leaving 10 bases unmatched. CDR3 length: 15 residues. The CDR3 is CASSEGTGSIFEQYF. The CDR3 coding sequence is TGTGCCAGCAGTGAGGGGACAGGCTCTATATTCGAGCAGTACTTC.

This clonotype has a handful of counts. The chain combines TRBV24-1 with TRBJ2-3, with TRBD1 identical over 10 bases. The CDR3 is 13 residues long. Unmatched junction bases numbered 0, after V lost 9 bases and J lost 1 base. From germline, CDR1 is KGHDR and CDR2 SFDVKD. CDR3 nucleotides: TGTGCCACCGGGACAGGGGGCACAGATACGCAGTATTTT. Encoded protein: CATGTGGTDTQYF.

This chain uses TRBV5-6 with TRBJ2-7, with D perhaps matching TRBD2 (6 bases). The germline V gene encodes CDR1 SGHDT and CDR2 YYEEEE. The CDR3 is 13 amino acids. The V end was cut by 5 bases, the J end by 2 bases, with 11 bases between. The CDR3: CASSRRGTYEQYV. The CDR3, as DNA: TGTGCCAGCAGTCGGAGGGGCACCTACGAGCAGTACGTC.

This chain links TRBV4-3 with TRBJ2-1; 7 bases agree with TRBD1. The germline CDR1 and CDR2 sequences are LGHNA and YSLEER. J was trimmed by 9 bases and V by 2 bases; bases with no gene match: 10. CDR3 length: 15 amino acids. The CDR3 DNA reads as TGCGCCAGCAGCCAAAGGGACAGCGAGGAAGGTGAGCAGTTCTTC. It is translated as CASSQRDSEEGEQFF.